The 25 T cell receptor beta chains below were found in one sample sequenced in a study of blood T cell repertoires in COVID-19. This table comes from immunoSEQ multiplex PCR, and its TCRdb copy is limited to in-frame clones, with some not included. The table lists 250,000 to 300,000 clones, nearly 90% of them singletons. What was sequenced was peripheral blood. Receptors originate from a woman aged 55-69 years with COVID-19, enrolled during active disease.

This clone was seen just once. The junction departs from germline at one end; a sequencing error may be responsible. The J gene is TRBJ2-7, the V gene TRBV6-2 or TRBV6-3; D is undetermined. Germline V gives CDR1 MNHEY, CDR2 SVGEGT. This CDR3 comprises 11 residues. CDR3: CASSYSSEQYF. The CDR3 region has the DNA TGTGCCAGCAGTTACTCCTCCGAGCAGTACTTC.

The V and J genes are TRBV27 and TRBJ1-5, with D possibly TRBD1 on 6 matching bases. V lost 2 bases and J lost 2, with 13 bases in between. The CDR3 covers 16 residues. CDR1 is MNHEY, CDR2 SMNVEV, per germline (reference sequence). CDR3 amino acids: CASSLKYRAGNQPQHF. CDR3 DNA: TGTGCCAGCAGTTTAAAATACAGGGCTGGCAATCAGCCCCAGCATTTT.

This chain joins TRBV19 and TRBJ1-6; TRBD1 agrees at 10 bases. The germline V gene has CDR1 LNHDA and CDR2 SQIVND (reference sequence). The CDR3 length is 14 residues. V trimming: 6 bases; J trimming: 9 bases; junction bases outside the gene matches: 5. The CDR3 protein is CASRPGTGASPLHF. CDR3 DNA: TGTGCCAGTAGGCCCGGGACAGGGGCTTCACCCCTCCACTTT.

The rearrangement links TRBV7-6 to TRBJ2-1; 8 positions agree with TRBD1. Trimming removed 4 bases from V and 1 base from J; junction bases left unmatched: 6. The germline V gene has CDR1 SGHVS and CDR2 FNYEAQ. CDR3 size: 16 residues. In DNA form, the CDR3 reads TGTGCCAGCAGCTCAATGGACAGGGCATCCTACAATGAGCAGTTCTTC. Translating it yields CASSSMDRASYNEQFF. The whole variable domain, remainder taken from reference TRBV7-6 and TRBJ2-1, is GAGVSQSPRYKVTKRGQDVALRCDPISGHVSLYWYRQALGQGPEFLTYFNYEAQQDKSGLPNDRFSAERPEGSISTLTIQRTEQRDSAMYRCASSSMDRASYNEQFFGPGTRLTVL.

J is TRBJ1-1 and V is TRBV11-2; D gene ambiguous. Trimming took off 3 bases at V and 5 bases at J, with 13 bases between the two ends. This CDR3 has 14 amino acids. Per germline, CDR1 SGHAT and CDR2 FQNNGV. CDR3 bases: TGTGCCAGCAGCTTTATTTACGGGAGTACTGAAGCTTTCTTT. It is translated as CASSFIYGSTEAFF. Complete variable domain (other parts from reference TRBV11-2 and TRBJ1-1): EAGVAQSPRYKIIEKRQSVAFWCNPISGHATLYWYQQILGQGPKLLIQFQNNGVVDDSQLPKDRFSAERLKGVDSTLKIQPAKLEDSAVYLCASSFIYGSTEAFFGQGTRLTVV.

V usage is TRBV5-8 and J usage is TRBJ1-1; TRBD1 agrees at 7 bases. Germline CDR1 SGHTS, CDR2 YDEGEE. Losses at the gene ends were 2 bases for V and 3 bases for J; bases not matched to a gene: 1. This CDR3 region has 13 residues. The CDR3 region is CASSFDRDTEAFF. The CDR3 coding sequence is TGTGCCAGCAGCTTTGACAGGGACACTGAAGCTTTCTTT. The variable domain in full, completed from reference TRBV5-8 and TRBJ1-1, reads EAGVTQSPTHLIKTRGQQATLRCSPISGHTSVYWYQQALGLGLQFLLWYDEGEERNRGNFPPRFSGRQFPNYSSELNVNALELEDSALYLCASSFDRDTEAFFGQGTRLTVV.

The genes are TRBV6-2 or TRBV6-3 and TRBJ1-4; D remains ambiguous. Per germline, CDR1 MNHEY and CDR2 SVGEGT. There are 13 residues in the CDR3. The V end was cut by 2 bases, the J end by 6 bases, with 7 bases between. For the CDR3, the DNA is TGTGCCAGCAGTTACAGGAGGCATGAAAAACTGTTTTTT. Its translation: CASSYRRHEKLFF.

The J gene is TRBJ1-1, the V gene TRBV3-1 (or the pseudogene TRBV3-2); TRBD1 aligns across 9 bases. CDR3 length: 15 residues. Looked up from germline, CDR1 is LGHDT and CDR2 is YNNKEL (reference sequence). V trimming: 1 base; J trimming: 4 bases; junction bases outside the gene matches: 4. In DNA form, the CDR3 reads TGTGCCAGCAGCCAAGGGACAGGGGACATCACTGAAGCTTTCTTT. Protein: CASSQGTGDITEAFF.

This CDR3 is CASSSPTGTLYEQYF. Written as DNA, the CDR3 is TGTGCCAGTAGTTCCCCGACAGGGACACTCTACGAGCAGTACTTC. This sequence joins TRBV19 and TRBJ2-7, with 7 bases matching TRBD1. V was clipped by 5 bases and J by 3 bases; unmatched bases: 10. This CDR3 region has 15 residues. Germline V gives CDR1 LNHDA, CDR2 SQIVND (reference sequence). The complete variable domain, with remaining parts taken from reference TRBV19 and TRBJ2-7, reads DGGITQSPKYLFRKEGQNVTLSCEQNLNHDAMYWYRQDPGQGLRLIYYSQIVNDFQKGDIAEGYSVSREKKESFPLTVTSAQKNPTAFYLCASSSPTGTLYEQYFGPGTRLTVT.

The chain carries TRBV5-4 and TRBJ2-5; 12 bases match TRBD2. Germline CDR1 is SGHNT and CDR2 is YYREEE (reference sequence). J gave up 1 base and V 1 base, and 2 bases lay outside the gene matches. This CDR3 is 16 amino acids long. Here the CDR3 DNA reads TGTGCCAGCAGCTTGTCTAGCGGGGGGGCCCAAGAGACCCAGTACTTC. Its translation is CASSLSSGGAQETQYF.

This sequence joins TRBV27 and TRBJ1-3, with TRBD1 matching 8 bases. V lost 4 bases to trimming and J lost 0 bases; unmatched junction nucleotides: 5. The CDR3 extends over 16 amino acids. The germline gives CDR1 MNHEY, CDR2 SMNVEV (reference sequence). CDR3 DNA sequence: TGTGCCAGCAGTTGGACAGGGTTTAGCTCTGGAAACACCATATATTTT. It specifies CASSWTGFSSGNTIYF.

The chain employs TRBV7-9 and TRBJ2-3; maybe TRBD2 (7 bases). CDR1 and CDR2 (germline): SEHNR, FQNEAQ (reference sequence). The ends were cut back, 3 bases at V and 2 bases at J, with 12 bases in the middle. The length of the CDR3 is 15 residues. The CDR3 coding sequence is TGTGCCAGCAGCTTGGGGGGGGCGCCCACAGATACGCAGTATTTT. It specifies CASSLGGAPTDTQYF. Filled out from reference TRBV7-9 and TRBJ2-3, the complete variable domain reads DTGVSQNPRHKITKRGQNVTFRCDPISEHNRLYWYRQTLGQGPEFLTYFQNEAQLEKSRLLSDRFSAERPKGSFSTLEIQRTEQGDSAMYLCASSLGGAPTDTQYFGPGTRLTVL.

CDR3 sequence (DNA): TGTGCCAGCAGTTTATGGGACAGGCGGGACACCGGGGAGCTGTTTTTT. It yields the protein CASSLWDRRDTGELFF. The chain recombines TRBV27 with TRBJ2-2, with 8 bases matching TRBD1. V lost 1 base to trimming and J lost 3 bases; unmatched junction nucleotides: 4. This CDR3 has 16 amino acids. Germline V lookup: CDR1 MNHEY, CDR2 SMNVEV (reference sequence).

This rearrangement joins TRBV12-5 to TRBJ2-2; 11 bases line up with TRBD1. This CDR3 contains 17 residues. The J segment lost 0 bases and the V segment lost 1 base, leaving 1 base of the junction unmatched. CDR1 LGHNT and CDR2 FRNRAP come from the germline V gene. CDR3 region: CASGLEGQGANTGELFF. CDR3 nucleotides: TGTGCTAGTGGTTTGGAGGGACAGGGGGCGAACACCGGGGAGCTGTTTTTT.

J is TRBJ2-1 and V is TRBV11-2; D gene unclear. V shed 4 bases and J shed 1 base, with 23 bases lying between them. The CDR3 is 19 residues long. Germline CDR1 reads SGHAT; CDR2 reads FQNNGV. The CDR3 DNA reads TGTGCCAGCAGCTCCCCGTACCAACTGGGCCCAAAATCCTACAATGAGCAGTTCTTC. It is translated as CASSSPYQLGPKSYNEQFF.

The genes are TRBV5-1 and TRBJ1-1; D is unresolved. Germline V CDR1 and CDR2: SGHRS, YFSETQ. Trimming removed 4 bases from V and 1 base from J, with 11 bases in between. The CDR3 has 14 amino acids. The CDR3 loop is CASSLRQANTEAFF. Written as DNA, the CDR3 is TGCGCCAGCAGCCTCCGACAAGCGAACACTGAAGCTTTCTTT.

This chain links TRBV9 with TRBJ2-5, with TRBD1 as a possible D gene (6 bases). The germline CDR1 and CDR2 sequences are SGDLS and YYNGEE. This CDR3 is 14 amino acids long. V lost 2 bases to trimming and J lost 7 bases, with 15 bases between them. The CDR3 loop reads CASSVDTGSGTQYF. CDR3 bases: TGTGCCAGCAGCGTCGATACAGGGAGCGGGACCCAGTACTTC.

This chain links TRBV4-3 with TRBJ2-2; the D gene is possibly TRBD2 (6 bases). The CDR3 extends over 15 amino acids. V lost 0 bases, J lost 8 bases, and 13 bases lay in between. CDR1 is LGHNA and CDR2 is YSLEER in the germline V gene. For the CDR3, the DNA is TGCGCCAGCAGCCAAGATCCCCAGGCGGGAGGGGAGCTGTTTTTT. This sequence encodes CASSQDPQAGGELFF.

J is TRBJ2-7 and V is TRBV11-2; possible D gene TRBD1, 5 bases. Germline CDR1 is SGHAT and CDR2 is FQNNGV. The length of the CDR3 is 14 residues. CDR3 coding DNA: TGTGCGAGTGGGGCCAGAGACGGAGCTTACGAGCAGTACTTC. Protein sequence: CASGARDGAYEQYF.

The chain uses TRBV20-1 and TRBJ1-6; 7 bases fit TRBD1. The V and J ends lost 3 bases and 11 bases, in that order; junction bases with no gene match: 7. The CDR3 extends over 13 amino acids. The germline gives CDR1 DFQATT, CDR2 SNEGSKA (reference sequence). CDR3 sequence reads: CSASAQGTTPLHF. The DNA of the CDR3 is TGCAGTGCTAGTGCACAGGGGACGACACCCCTCCACTTT.

The CDR3 DNA is TGTGCCAGCTCACCACTCTCAGGCACCAATAGTCTCTACGAGCAGTACTTC. Translated, it gives CASSPLSGTNSLYEQYF. V and J are TRBV18 and TRBJ2-7; D not resolved. Per the germline V gene, CDR1 is KGHSH and CDR2 is LQKENI. The germline V and J ends were trimmed by 1 base and 3 bases, with 19 bases remaining between them. The CDR3 covers 17 residues.

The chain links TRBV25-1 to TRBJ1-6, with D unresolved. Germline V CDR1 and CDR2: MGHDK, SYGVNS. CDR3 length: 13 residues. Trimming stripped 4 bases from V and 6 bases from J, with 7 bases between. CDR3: CASSGLSNSPLHF. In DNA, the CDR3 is TGTGCCAGCAGTGGGCTTTCTAATTCACCCCTCCACTTT. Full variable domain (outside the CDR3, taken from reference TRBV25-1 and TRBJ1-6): EADIYQTPRYLVIGTGKKITLECSQTMGHDKMYWYQQDPGMELHLIHYSYGVNSTEKGDLSSESTVSRIRTEHFPLTLESARPSHTSQYLCASSGLSNSPLHFGNGTRLTVT.

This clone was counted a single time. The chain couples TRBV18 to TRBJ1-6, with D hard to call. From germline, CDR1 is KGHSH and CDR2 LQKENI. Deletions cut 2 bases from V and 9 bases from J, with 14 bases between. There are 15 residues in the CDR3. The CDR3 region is CASSPGLGLSSPLHF. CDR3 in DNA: TGTGCCAGCTCACCAGGTCTAGGCCTGAGTTCACCCCTCCACTTT.

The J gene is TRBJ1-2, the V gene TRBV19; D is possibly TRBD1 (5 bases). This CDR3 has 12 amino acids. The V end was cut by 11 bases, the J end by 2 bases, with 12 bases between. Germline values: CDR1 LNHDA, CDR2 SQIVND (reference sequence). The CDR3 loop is CAAATANYGYTF. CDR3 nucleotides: TGTGCCGCCGCGACAGCGAACTATGGCTACACCTTC. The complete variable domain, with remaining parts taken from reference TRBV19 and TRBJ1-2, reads DGGITQSPKYLFRKEGQNVTLSCEQNLNHDAMYWYRQDPGQGLRLIYYSQIVNDFQKGDIAEGYSVSREKKESFPLTVTSAQKNPTAFYLCAAATANYGYTFGSGTRLTVV.

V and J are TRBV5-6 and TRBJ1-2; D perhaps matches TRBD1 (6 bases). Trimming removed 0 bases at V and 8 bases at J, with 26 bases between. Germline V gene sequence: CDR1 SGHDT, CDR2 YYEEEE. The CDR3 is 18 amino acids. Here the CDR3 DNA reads TGTGCCAGCAGCTTGGGACTCACTAACAGGGCCCTAACTAGGGGCTACACCTTC. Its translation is CASSLGLTNRALTRGYTF.